The 6 T cell receptor beta chains reported below all come from one sample, sequenced in a study of identical twins. A single record per CDR3 protein comes from TCRdb applying MiXCR to the 5' RACE reads. The profile shows 300,000 or so distinct CDR3 sequences, 9.5% of them singletons. The sample was also linked to a second study, of yellow fever vaccine responses in identical twins.

The specimen sequenced was CD8+ T cells sorted from blood. The source of these receptors is a woman between 18 and 29 years old in good health.

The genes are TRBV4-1 and TRBJ1-1, with D maybe TRBD1 (5 bases). V was shortened by 8 bases and J by 0 bases, with 13 bases between the two germline ends. The CDR3 has 14 residues. Germline values: CDR1 MGHRA, CDR2 YSYEKL. The CDR3 region has the DNA TGCGCCAGCGCGGACACAACTATGAACACTGAAGCTTTCTTT. This encodes CASADTTMNTEAFF.

This rearrangement joins TRBV25-1 to TRBJ1-2, with D unclear. The CDR3 is made up of 18 amino acids. CDR1 is MGHDK, CDR2 SYGVNS, per germline. Trimming stripped 1 base from V and 7 bases from J, with 25 bases between. CDR3 nucleotide sequence: TGTGCCAGCAGTGAATTTTCCCTCAGCAGCCCCTTAAGATTTGGCTACACCTTC. Translated, it gives CASSEFSLSSPLRFGYTF.

Details on this clonotype: This clone may be a read error of a much larger clone one base away. The chain joins TRBV3-1 to TRBJ2-1; 7 bases align to TRBD2. This CDR3 region has 15 residues. Trimming took 1 base from V and 6 from J; bases not matched to a gene: 6. The V gene's germline CDR1 is LGHDT and CDR2 YNNKEL (reference sequence). Here the CDR3 reads CASSQAAGFRNEQFF. The CDR3 nucleotides read TGTGCCAGCAGCCAAGCAGCGGGGTTTCGCAATGAGCAGTTCTTC.

This CDR3 reads CATSDPSGSPYEQYF. For the CDR3, the DNA is TGTGCCACCAGTGACCCTTCAGGGTCCCCCTACGAGCAGTACTTC. This chain connects TRBV24-1 to TRBJ2-7, with D perhaps matching TRBD1 (5 bases). V was pared by 4 bases and J by 2 bases, with 14 bases between. Germline CDR1 is KGHDR and CDR2 is SFDVKD. This CDR3 spans 15 amino acids.

The CDR3 is CASSPPDGVLTDTQYF. CDR3 in DNA: TGTGCCAGCTCACCCCCTGACGGAGTCCTCACAGATACGCAGTATTTT. V gene TRBV18 combines with J gene TRBJ2-3; D remains ambiguous. This CDR3 has 16 amino acids. Germline V gene sequence: CDR1 KGHSH, CDR2 LQKENI. Trimming removed 3 bases from V and 2 bases from J, with 15 bases in between.

The V and J genes are TRBV28 and TRBJ2-6; 13 nucleotides align to TRBD2. Germline V gene lookup returns CDR1 MDHEN and CDR2 SYDVKM. V gave up 3 bases and J gave up 0 bases; unmatched junction bases: 5. This CDR3 is built from 19 residues. The chain's CDR3 is CASSFGLAGANSGANVLTF. In nucleotides, the CDR3 is TGTGCCAGCAGTTTCGGACTAGCGGGAGCTAACTCTGGGGCCAACGTCCTGACTTTC.